This T cell receptor beta chain is drawn from a study of T cell clonotyping in hematopoietic cell transplantation. Study-level results: Higher Inverse Simpson Index values in graft donor and pretransplant recipient predicted broader posttransplant TCR diversity.

Assay used: immunoSEQ multiplex PCR; TCRdb lists only in-frame clones, some missing. The data show about 10,000 clones, with more than 85% seen just once and about 13% held by the top ten. In the case of this clone: Its antigen is unidentified.

The junction had 6 bases not matched to a gene; V was cut back by 4 bases and J by 2 bases. The CDR3 totals 17 residues. Germline lookup yields CDR1 ENHRY and CDR2 SYGVKD. Time point in this sample: recipient sample about 28 days before transplant, after cytoreduction. This receptor was taken from a woman aged 40-49 years with acute myeloid leukemia. Some clones in this sample may be carry-over from other donors' samples. This chain uses TRBV10-3 with TRBJ2-2; TRBD2 matches at 11 bases. This specimen consisted of peripheral blood mononuclear cells, obtained before stem cell transplant. This chain's CDR3 is CAISVGGLAVNTGELFF. CDR3 nucleotide sequence: TGTGCCATCAGTGTGGGGGGACTAGCGGTAAACACCGGGGAGCTGTTTTTT.